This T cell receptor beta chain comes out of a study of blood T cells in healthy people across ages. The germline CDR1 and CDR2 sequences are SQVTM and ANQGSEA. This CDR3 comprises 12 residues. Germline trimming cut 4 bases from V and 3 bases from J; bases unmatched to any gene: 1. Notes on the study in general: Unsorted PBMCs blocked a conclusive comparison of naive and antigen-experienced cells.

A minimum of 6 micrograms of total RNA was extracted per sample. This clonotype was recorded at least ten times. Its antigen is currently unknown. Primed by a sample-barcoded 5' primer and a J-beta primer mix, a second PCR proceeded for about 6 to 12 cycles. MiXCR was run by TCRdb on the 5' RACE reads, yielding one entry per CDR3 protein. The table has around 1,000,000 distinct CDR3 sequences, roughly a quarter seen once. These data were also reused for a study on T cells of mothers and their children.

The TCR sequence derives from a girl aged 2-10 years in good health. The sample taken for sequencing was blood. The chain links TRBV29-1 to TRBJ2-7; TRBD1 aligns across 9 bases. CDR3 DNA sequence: TGCAGCGTTGCGACAGGGGGCTACGAGCAGTACTTC. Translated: CSVATGGYEQYF.